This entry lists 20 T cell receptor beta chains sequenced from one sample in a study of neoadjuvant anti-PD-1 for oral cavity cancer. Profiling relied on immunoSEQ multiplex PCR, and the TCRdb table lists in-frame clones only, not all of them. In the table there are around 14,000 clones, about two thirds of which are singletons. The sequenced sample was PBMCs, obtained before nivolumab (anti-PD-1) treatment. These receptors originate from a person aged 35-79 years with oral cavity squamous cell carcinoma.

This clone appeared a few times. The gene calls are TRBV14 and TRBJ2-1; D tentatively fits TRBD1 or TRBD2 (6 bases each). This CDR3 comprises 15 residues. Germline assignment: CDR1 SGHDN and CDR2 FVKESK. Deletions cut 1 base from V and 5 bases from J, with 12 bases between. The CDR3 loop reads CASSQAGAANNEQFF. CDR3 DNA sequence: TGTGCCAGCAGCCAAGCGGGGGCGGCTAACAATGAGCAGTTCTTC.

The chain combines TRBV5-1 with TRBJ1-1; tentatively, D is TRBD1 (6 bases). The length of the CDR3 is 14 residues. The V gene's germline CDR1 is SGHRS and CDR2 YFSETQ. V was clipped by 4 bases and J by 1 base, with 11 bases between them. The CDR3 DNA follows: TGCGCCAGCAGCACATCGACAGGGAACACTGAAGCTTTCTTT. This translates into CASSTSTGNTEAFF.

The CDR3 sequence is CASSLNARTGRSGELFF. In nucleotides, the CDR3 is TGTGCCAGCAGCTTAAACGCTAGGACAGGGCGATCCGGGGAGCTGTTTTTT. This sequence joins TRBV7-3 and TRBJ2-2; TRBD1 matches 8 bases. The germline V gene has CDR1 SGHTA and CDR2 FQGTGA. Trimming at V came to 1 base and at J to 6 bases, leaving 10 bases not matched to a gene. This CDR3 contains 17 residues.

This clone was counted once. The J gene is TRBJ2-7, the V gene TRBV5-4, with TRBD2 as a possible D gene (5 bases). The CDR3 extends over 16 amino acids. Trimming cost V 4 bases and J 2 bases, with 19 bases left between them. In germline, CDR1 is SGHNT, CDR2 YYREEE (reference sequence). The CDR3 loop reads CASSPSFGKATYEQYF. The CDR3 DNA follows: TGTGCCAGCAGCCCTAGCTTCGGTAAGGCGACCTACGAGCAGTACTTC.

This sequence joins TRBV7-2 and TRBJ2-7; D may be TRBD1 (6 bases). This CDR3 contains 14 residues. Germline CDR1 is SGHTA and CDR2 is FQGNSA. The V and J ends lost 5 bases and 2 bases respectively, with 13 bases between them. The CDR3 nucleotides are TGTGCCAGCAGCGTCTACAGGGTGCCCTACGAGCAGTACTTC. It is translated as CASSVYRVPYEQYF. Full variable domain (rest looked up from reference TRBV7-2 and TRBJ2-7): GAGVSQSPSNKVTEKGKDVELRCDPISGHTALYWYRQSLGQGLEFLIYFQGNSAPDKSGLPSDRFSAERTGGSVSTLTIQRTQQEDSAVYLCASSVYRVPYEQYFGPGTRLTVT.

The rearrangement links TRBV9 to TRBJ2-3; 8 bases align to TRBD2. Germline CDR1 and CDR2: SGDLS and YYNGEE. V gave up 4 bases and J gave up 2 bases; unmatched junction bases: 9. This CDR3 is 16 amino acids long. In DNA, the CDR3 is TGTGCCAGCAGCCCTTTTATAGCGGGGCTCACAGATACGCAGTATTTT. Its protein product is CASSPFIAGLTDTQYF. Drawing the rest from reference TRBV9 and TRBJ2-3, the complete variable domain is DSGVTQTPKHLITATGQRVTLRCSPRSGDLSVYWYQQSLDQGLQFLIQYYNGEERAKGNILERFSAQQFPDLHSELNLSSLELGDSALYFCASSPFIAGLTDTQYFGPGTRLTVL.

In nucleotides, the CDR3 is TGTGCCAGCAGCCAAGGTGAGGCAGATACGCAGTATTTT. As protein: CASSQGEADTQYF. The V and J genes are TRBV4-2 and TRBJ2-3; D uncertain. This CDR3 has 13 residues. The germline V gene encodes CDR1 LGHNA and CDR2 YNFKEQ. Trimming left V 1 base short and J 4 bases short, with 6 bases between.

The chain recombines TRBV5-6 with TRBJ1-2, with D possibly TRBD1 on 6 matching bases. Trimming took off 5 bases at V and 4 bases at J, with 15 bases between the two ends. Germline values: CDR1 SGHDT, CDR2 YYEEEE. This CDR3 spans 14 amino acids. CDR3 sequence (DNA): TGTGCCAGCAGAAAAGGGGGTTTCTCCTATGGCTACACCTTC. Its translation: CASRKGGFSYGYTF. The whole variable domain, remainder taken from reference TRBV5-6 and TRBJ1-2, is DAGVTQSPTHLIKTRGQQVTLRCSPKSGHDTVSWYQQALGQGPQFIFQYYEEEERQRGNFPDRFSGHQFPNYSSELNVNALLLGDSALYLCASRKGGFSYGYTFGSGTRLTVV.

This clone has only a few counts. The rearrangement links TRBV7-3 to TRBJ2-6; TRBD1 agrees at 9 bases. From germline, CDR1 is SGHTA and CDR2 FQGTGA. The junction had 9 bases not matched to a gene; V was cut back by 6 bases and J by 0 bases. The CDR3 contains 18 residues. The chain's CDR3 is CASSTRGTGSSGANVLTF. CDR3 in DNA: TGTGCCAGCAGTACAAGGGGGACAGGGAGCTCTGGGGCCAACGTCCTGACTTTC.

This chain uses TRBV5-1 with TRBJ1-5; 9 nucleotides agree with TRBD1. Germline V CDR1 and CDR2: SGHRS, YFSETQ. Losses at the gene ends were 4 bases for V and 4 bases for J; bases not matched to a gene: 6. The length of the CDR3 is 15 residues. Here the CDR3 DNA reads TGCGCCAGCAGCCCCGGACAGGGGCCGAATCAGCCCCAGCATTTT. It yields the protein CASSPGQGPNQPQHF.

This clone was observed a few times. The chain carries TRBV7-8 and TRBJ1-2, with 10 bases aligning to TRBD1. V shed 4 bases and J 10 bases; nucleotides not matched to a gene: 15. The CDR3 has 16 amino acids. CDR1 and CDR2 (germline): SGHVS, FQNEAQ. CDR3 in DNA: TGTGCCAGCAGCTCCAGAAGACAGGGGGCAGGTGACGTCTACACCTTC. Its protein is CASSSRRQGAGDVYTF.

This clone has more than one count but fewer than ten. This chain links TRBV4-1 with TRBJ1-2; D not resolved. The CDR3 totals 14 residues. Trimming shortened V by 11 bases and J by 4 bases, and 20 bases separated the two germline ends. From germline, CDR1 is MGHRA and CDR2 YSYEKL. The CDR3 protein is CAVSRHGISYGYTF. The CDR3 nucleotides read TGCGCCGTCTCACGCCATGGAATTTCCTATGGCTACACCTTC.

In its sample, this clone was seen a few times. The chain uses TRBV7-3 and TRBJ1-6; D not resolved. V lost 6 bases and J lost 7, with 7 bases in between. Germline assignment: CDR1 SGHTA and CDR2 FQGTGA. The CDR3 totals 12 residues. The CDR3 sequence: CASRRENSPLHF. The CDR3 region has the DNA TGTGCCAGCAGAAGAGAAAATTCACCCCTCCACTTT.

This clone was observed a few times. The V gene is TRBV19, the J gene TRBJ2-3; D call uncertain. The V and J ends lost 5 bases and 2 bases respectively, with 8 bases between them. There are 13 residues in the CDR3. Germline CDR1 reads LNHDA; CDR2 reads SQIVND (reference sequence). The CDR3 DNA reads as TGTGCCAGTAGTCTTAGATTCACAGATACGCAGTATTTT. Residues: CASSLRFTDTQYF. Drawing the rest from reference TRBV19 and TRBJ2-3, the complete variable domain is DGGITQSPKYLFRKEGQNVTLSCEQNLNHDAMYWYRQDPGQGLRLIYYSQIVNDFQKGDIAEGYSVSREKKESFPLTVTSAQKNPTAFYLCASSLRFTDTQYFGPGTRLTVL.

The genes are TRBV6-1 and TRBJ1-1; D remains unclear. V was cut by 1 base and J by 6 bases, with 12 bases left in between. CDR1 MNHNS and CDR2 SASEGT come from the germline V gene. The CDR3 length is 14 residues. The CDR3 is CASSEGAQSAEAFF. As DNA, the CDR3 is TGTGCCAGCAGTGAAGGGGCGCAATCAGCTGAAGCTTTCTTT.

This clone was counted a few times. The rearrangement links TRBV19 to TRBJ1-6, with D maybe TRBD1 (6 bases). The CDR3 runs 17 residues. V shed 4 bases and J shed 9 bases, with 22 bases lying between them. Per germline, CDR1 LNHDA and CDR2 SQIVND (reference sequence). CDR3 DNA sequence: TGTGCCAGTAGTACGGGGGGCGTCCTCCGCCGTGGTTCACCCCTCCACTTT. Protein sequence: CASSTGGVLRRGSPLHF.

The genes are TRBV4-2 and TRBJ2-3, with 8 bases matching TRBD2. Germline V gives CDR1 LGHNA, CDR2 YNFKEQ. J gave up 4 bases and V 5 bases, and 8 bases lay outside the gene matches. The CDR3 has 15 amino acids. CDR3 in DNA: TGTGCCAGCAGCAAATCTAGCGGGCGCTCAGATACGCAGTATTTT. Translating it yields CASSKSSGRSDTQYF.

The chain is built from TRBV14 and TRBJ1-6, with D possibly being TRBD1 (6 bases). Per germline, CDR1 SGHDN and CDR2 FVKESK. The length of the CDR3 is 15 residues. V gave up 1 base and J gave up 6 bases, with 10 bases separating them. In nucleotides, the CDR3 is TGTGCCAGCAGCCAAGCAAACAGGGCTAATTCACCCCTCCACTTT. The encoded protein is CASSQANRANSPLHF. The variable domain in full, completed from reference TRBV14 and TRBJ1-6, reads EAGVTQFPSHSVIEKGQTVTLRCDPISGHDNLYWYRRVMGKEIKFLLHFVKESKQDESGMPNNRFLAERTGGTYSTLKVQPAELEDSGVYFCASSQANRANSPLHFGNGTRLTVT.

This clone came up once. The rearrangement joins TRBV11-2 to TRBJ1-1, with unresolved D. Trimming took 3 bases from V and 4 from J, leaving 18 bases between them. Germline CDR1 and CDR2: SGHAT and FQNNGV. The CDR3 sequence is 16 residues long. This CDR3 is CASSFFLRSGSTEAFF. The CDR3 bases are TGTGCCAGCAGCTTTTTCCTCAGATCTGGGAGCACTGAAGCTTTCTTT.

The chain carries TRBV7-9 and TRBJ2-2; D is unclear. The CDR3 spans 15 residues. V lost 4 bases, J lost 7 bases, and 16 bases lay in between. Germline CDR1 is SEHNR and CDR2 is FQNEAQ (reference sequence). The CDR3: CASSSDFAVGGELFF. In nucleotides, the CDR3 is TGTGCCAGCAGCTCCGACTTCGCTGTTGGCGGGGAGCTGTTTTTT.